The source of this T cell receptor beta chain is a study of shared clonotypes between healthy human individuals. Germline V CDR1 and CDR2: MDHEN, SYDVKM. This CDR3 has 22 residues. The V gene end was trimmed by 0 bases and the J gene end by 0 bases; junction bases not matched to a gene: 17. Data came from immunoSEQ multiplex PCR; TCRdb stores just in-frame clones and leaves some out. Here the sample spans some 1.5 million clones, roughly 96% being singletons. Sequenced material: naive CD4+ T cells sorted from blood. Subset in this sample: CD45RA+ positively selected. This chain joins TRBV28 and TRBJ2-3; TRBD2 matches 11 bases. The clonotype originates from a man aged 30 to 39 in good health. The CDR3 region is CASSLWKGEVLAGVVSTDTQYF. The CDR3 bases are TGTGCCAGCAGTTTATGGAAGGGAGAGGTACTAGCGGGAGTAGTGAGCACAGATACGCAGTATTTT. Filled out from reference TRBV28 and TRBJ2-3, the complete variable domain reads DVKVTQSSRYLVKRTGEKVFLECVQDMDHENMFWYRQDPGLGLRLIYFSYDVKMKEKGDIPEGYSVSREKKERFSLILESASTNQTSMYLCASSLWKGEVLAGVVSTDTQYFGPGTRLTVL.